The 4 T cell receptor beta chains below all came from one sample that was sequenced in a study of cytomegalovirus exposure and HLA in healthy donors. The study ran its PCR with 60 Vbeta and 13 Jbeta primers. The table came from immunoSEQ multiplex PCR; TCRdb's copy has only in-frame clones and leaves some out. The sample includes about 97,000 clones, roughly four fifths of them seen just once. The specimen was PBMCs. The receptors derive from a male donor in good health and CMV-seropositive.

The rearrangement joins TRBV5-1 to TRBJ2-1; 8 nucleotides agree with TRBD2. The CDR3 covers 15 residues. V dropped 5 bases and J dropped 5; count of bases not matched to a gene: 9. Germline-derived CDR1 and CDR2 are SGHRS and YFSETQ. For the CDR3, the DNA is TGCGCCAGCAGACTAACCGGGACTAGGCACAATGAGCAGTTCTTC. Translated, it gives CASRLTGTRHNEQFF.

The chain has TRBV30 and TRBJ1-2; D is uncertain. CDR1 and CDR2 (germline): GTSNPN, SVGIG (reference sequence). V lost 2 bases, J lost 5 bases, and 12 bases lay in between. The CDR3 runs to 13 residues. CDR3 coding DNA: TGTGCCTGGAGTCGTAGACACGTATATGGCTACACCTTC. As protein: CAWSRRHVYGYTF.

In this sample, this clone turned up once. The chain couples TRBV30 to TRBJ2-2, with 10 bases lining up with TRBD2. The CDR3 consists of 14 residues. V was pared by 8 bases and J by 1 base, with 4 bases of the junction left unmatched. Germline assignment: CDR1 GTSNPN and CDR2 SVGIG (reference sequence). The DNA of the CDR3 is TGTGCCGTTACTAGCGGGAAGAACACCGGGGAGCTGTTTTTT. This encodes CAVTSGKNTGELFF.

The chain recombines TRBV7-8 with TRBJ2-3, with D tentatively TRBD2 (6 bases). Germline V gene lookup returns CDR1 SGHVS and CDR2 FQNEAQ. The CDR3 is made up of 16 amino acids. Trimming cost V 5 bases and J 0 bases, with 15 bases left between them. In DNA, the CDR3 is TGTGCCAGCAGCGCGGGACCCCTAACGAGCACAGATACGCAGTATTTT. Translated, it gives CASSAGPLTSTDTQYF.